The 26 T cell receptor beta chains given below trace back to one sample, sequenced in a study of blood T cells in healthy people across ages. A sample-barcoded 5' primer and a J-beta primer mix were used in a second PCR of roughly 7 to 12 cycles. TCRdb ran MiXCR on the 5' RACE reads and lists one entry per CDR3 protein. The repertoire holds 1.5 million to 2 million distinct CDR3 sequences, with about 39% as singletons. The specimen was blood. Source of these receptors: a human donor in good health.

This clonotype was seen a handful of times. The chain couples TRBV29-1 to TRBJ2-1, with D perhaps given as TRBD1 or TRBD2 (6 bases each). The V gene's germline CDR1 is SQVTM and CDR2 ANQGSEA. This CDR3 spans 14 amino acids. Trimming left V 5 bases short and J 7 bases short, with 18 bases between. The DNA of the CDR3 is TGCAGCGTTCTACTGGGGGGCGCCGGGAATGAGCAGTTCTTC. This gives the protein CSVLLGGAGNEQFF.

The chain has TRBV20-1 and TRBJ2-7, with D perhaps assigned TRBD1 or TRBD2 (5 bases each). Trimming shortened V by 0 bases and J by 3 bases, and 12 bases separated the two germline ends. There are 14 residues in the CDR3. Germline V gene sequence: CDR1 DFQATT, CDR2 SNEGSKA (reference sequence). CDR3 region: CSARDQGRNYEQYF. DNA of the CDR3: TGCAGTGCTAGAGATCAGGGACGGAACTACGAGCAGTACTTC.

The chain combines TRBV7-2 with TRBJ2-5; TRBD2 matches at 12 bases. The length of the CDR3 is 16 residues. V dropped 3 bases and J dropped 5; count of bases not matched to a gene: 7. Germline V gene data show CDR1 as SGHTA and CDR2 as FQGNSA. CDR3 bases: TGTGCCAGCAGCTTTCCTAGCGGGGGGGCCGATGAGACCCAGTACTTC. Translating it yields CASSFPSGGADETQYF.

This clonotype showed up just a few times. The V call is TRBV28, the J call TRBJ2-5; D is unresolved. CDR1 and CDR2 (germline): MDHEN, SYDVKM. The CDR3 has 15 residues. Trimming took off 3 bases at V and 5 bases at J, with 16 bases between the two ends. Here the CDR3 reads CASSLGSTEAETQYF. The CDR3 nucleotides are TGTGCCAGCAGTTTGGGCTCCACTGAGGCGGAGACCCAGTACTTC. The whole variable domain, filled in from reference TRBV28 and TRBJ2-5, reads DVKVTQSSRYLVKRTGEKVFLECVQDMDHENMFWYRQDPGLGLRLIYFSYDVKMKEKGDIPEGYSVSREKKERFSLILESASTNQTSMYLCASSLGSTEAETQYFGPGTRLLVL.

This clonotype was counted between two and nine times. The chain is built from TRBV4-2 and TRBJ2-7, with no clear D. The CDR3 loop spans 12 amino acids. V lost 4 bases, J lost 6 bases, and 10 bases lay in between. CDR1 and CDR2 from the germline V gene are LGHNA and YNFKEQ. This chain's CDR3 is CASSPDRIEQYF. DNA for the CDR3: TGTGCCAGCAGCCCAGATCGAATCGAGCAGTACTTC.

This clonotype came up a few times. This rearrangement joins TRBV12-3 or TRBV12-4 to TRBJ2-4, with D possibly TRBD1 on 6 matching bases. Trimming took off 7 bases at V and 6 bases at J, with 22 bases between the two ends. This CDR3 is built from 16 residues. As DNA, the CDR3 is TGTGCCAGCACCCAAGTAGCCCAGGGGATCGGAAACATTCAGTACTTC. Protein: CASTQVAQGIGNIQYF.

There are a few counts of this clonotype. The V call is TRBV12-3 or TRBV12-4, the J call TRBJ1-2; unclear D gene. Trimming cost V 5 bases and J 5 bases, with 9 bases left between them. The CDR3 has 12 residues. The DNA for the CDR3 is TGTGCCAGCAGTATGCGGGATTATGGCTACACCTTC. Its translation is CASSMRDYGYTF.

Turning to this clonotype: At one boundary the junction diverges from the germline segment, which might be a read error. The rearrangement links TRBV9 to TRBJ2-1; TRBD2 agrees at 8 bases. Germline loops: CDR1 SGDLS, CDR2 YYNGEE. This CDR3 contains 13 residues. This chain's CDR3 is CASGVAGNNEQFF. For the CDR3, the DNA is TGTGCCAGCGGCGTAGCGGGAAACAATGAGCAGTTCTTC.

This chain uses TRBV7-2 with TRBJ1-2, with D maybe TRBD1 (6 bases). The CDR3 covers 14 residues. Germline values: CDR1 SGHTA, CDR2 FQGNSA. V lost 5 bases and J lost 8, with 18 bases in between. The CDR3 loop reads CASSVRTAMGGYTF. The CDR3, as DNA: TGTGCCAGCAGCGTAAGGACAGCCATGGGAGGCTACACCTTC.

The gene calls are TRBV5-1 and TRBJ2-3, with 9 bases aligning to TRBD2. The CDR3 is made up of 14 amino acids. Germline CDR1 reads SGHRS; CDR2 reads YFSETQ. The J segment lost 6 bases and the V segment lost 4 bases, leaving 6 bases of the junction unmatched. In DNA form, the CDR3 reads TGCGCCAGCAGCCCTAGCGGGACCCGGGATACGCAGTATTTT. Translation: CASSPSGTRDTQYF.

This clonotype is a singleton in its sample. The J gene is TRBJ1-2, the V gene TRBV28; tentative D call: TRBD1 (5 bases). There are 14 residues in the CDR3. Germline values: CDR1 MDHEN, CDR2 SYDVKM. The V end was cut by 6 bases, the J end by 2 bases, with 13 bases between. The CDR3 here is CASSHPGHNYGYTF. CDR3 in DNA: TGTGCCAGCAGCCACCCCGGACACAACTATGGCTACACCTTC.

This clonotype was found a few times. The chain couples TRBV4-3 to TRBJ2-1; D may be TRBD1 (7 bases). This CDR3 region has 14 residues. Trimming left V 0 bases short and J 7 bases short, with 10 bases between. Looked up from germline, CDR1 is LGHNA and CDR2 is YSLEER. The CDR3 sequence: CASSQETGRNEQFF. The CDR3, as DNA: TGCGCCAGCAGCCAAGAGACAGGGAGGAATGAGCAGTTCTTC.

This clonotype was seen a handful of times. This chain uses TRBV6-5 with TRBJ1-2; D possibly corresponds to TRBD1 (6 bases). The CDR3 length is 18 residues. The germline V gene encodes CDR1 MNHEY and CDR2 SVGAGI. The ends were cut back, 4 bases at V and 6 bases at J, with 27 bases in the middle. The CDR3 nucleotides read TGTGCCAGCAGTTCACAACAGGGAGGTAGAATAACGACTCATGGCTACACCTTC. This codes for CASSSQQGGRITTHGYTF.

The chain has TRBV5-6 and TRBJ2-1; TRBD2 agrees at 8 bases. Looked up from germline, CDR1 is SGHDT and CDR2 is YYEEEE. The CDR3 has 16 residues. V lost 6 bases, J lost 4 bases, and 12 bases stayed unmatched. Written as DNA, the CDR3 is TGTGCCAGCACCGAGTTGGGGCGGGGGGTTTACAATGAGCAGTTCTTC. Encoded protein: CASTELGRGVYNEQFF.

The chain couples TRBV20-1 to TRBJ1-2; D may be TRBD1 (6 bases). Germline V gene lookup returns CDR1 DFQATT and CDR2 SNEGSKA (reference sequence). This CDR3 has 13 amino acids. V lost 1 base, J lost 8 bases, and 14 bases lay in between. Written as DNA, the CDR3 is TGCAGTGCTAGAGGTCGGGGGGCGGGAGGCTACACCTTC. Its translation: CSARGRGAGGYTF.

V gene TRBV11-1 combines with J gene TRBJ2-5; TRBD1 is a possible D gene (5 bases). Between the trimmed V and J ends, which lost 6 bases and 1 base, there was a span of 12 bases. CDR3 size: 14 residues. Germline CDR1 SGHAT, CDR2 FQDESV (reference sequence). The CDR3 bases are TGTGCCAGCAGTTCACAGGATAGCCAAGAGACCCAGTACTTC. Translation: CASSSQDSQETQYF.

This clonotype was picked up a small number of times. The chain has TRBV7-2 and TRBJ2-5; TRBD2 aligns across 10 bases. The ends lost 1 base at V and 1 base at J; junction bases unmatched: 9. The CDR3 sequence is 18 residues long. Germline V CDR1 and CDR2: SGHTA, FQGNSA. CDR3 sequence reads: CASSLVSYSGGSQETQYF. In DNA, the CDR3 is TGTGCCAGCAGCTTAGTCTCTTATAGCGGGGGGTCCCAAGAGACCCAGTACTTC.

This clonotype was detected a few times. V gene TRBV7-2 combines with J gene TRBJ2-1; D not resolved. Germline-derived CDR1 and CDR2 are SGHTA and FQGNSA. The CDR3 contains 15 residues. V lost 4 bases, J lost 6 bases, and 16 bases lay in between. The CDR3 protein is CASSSPATPGNEQFF. CDR3 in DNA: TGTGCCAGCAGCTCCCCCGCGACACCAGGCAATGAGCAGTTCTTC.

V gene TRBV9 combines with J gene TRBJ2-1, with D perhaps being TRBD1 or TRBD2 (6 bases each). The CDR3 is 17 residues long. The V end lost 3 bases, the J end lost 7 bases, and 23 bases lay between the germline ends. Germline CDR1 and CDR2: SGDLS and YYNGEE. The CDR3 reads CASSEDRGLSPGNEQFF. CDR3 in DNA: TGTGCCAGCAGCGAGGACCGGGGGCTTTCCCCGGGGAATGAGCAGTTCTTC. The full variable domain, its missing parts supplied by reference TRBV9 and TRBJ2-1, is DSGVTQTPKHLITATGQRVTLRCSPRSGDLSVYWYQQSLDQGLQFLIQYYNGEERAKGNILERFSAQQFPDLHSELNLSSLELGDSALYFCASSEDRGLSPGNEQFFGPGTRLTVL.

This clonotype was counted once. The rearrangement links TRBV20-1 to TRBJ2-3; D is ambiguous. CDR3 length: 14 residues. V shed 0 bases and J shed 5 bases, with 12 bases lying between them. CDR1 is DFQATT, CDR2 SNEGSKA, per germline (reference sequence). The CDR3, as DNA: TGCAGTGCTAGAGATTTGGTAGCCGGAGATACGCAGTATTTT. Translating gives CSARDLVAGDTQYF.

This chain links TRBV4-3 with TRBJ2-7, with D uncertain. Looked up from germline, CDR1 is LGHNA and CDR2 is YSLEER. Trimming cost V 1 base and J 3 bases, with 13 bases left between them. CDR3 length: 15 residues. The DNA for the CDR3 is TGCGCCAGCAGCCAAGGCCCAGGAGTAAACTACGAGCAGTACTTC. This codes for CASSQGPGVNYEQYF.

This chain joins TRBV20-1 and TRBJ1-5; TRBD1 is a possible D gene (6 bases). V shed 6 bases and J shed 1 base, with 22 bases lying between them. The CDR3 sequence is 17 residues long. CDR1 and CDR2 from the germline V gene are DFQATT and SNEGSKA (reference sequence). The CDR3 protein is CSAGGRDISRSNQPQHF. CDR3 nucleotide sequence: TGCAGTGCGGGCGGCAGGGACATCAGTCGGAGCAATCAGCCCCAGCATTTT.

This clonotype was counted between two and nine times. V and J are TRBV7-2 and TRBJ1-2; D is ambiguous. The V end was cut by 2 bases, the J end by 7 bases, with 17 bases between. The CDR3 has 15 amino acids. The germline V gene encodes CDR1 SGHTA and CDR2 FQGNSA. CDR3 residues: CASSLRTASLFGYTF. CDR3 DNA sequence: TGTGCCAGCAGCTTACGTACGGCCAGTCTGTTTGGCTACACCTTC.

V usage is TRBV29-1 and J usage is TRBJ1-1; a weak D match, TRBD1 (5 bases). The CDR3 runs to 11 residues. Trimming cost V 7 bases and J 8 bases, with 14 bases left between them. Germline V gene data show CDR1 as SQVTM and CDR2 as ANQGSEA. The CDR3 sequence: CSAPAAGEAFF. The CDR3 nucleotides read TGCAGCGCTCCGGCGGCAGGGGAAGCTTTCTTT.

The rearrangement links TRBV12-3 or TRBV12-4 to TRBJ2-3; 10 bases align to TRBD2. Trimming at V came to 4 bases and at J to 7 bases, leaving 5 bases not matched to a gene. The CDR3 contains 14 residues. This CDR3 reads CASSSSAGGNTQYF. Here the CDR3 DNA reads TGTGCCAGCAGTTCATCAGCGGGGGGGAATACGCAGTATTTT.

In its sample, this clonotype was seen a few times. The V call is TRBV6-5, the J call TRBJ2-3; D remains unclear. The CDR3 consists of 14 residues. Germline V gives CDR1 MNHEY, CDR2 SVGAGI. V was shortened by 4 bases and J by 9 bases, with 17 bases between the two germline ends. The CDR3 nucleotides read TGTGCCAGCAGTTCCCAACCTTCTCCCAACACGCAGTATTTT. Translating gives CASSSQPSPNTQYF.